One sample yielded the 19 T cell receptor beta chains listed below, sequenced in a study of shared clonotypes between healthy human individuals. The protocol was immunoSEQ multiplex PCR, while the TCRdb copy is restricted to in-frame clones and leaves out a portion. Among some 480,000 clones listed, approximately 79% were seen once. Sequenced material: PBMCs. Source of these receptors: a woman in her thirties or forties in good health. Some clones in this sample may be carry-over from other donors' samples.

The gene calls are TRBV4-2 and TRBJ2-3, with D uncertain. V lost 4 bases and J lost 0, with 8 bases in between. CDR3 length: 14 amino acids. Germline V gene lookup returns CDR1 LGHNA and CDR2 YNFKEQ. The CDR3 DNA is TGTGCCAGCAGCCCTGGGCGGAGCACAGATACGCAGTATTTT. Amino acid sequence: CASSPGRSTDTQYF.

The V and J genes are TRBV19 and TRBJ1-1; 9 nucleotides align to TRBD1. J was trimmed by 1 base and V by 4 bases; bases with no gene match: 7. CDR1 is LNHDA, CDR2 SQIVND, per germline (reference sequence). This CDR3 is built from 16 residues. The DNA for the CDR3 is TGTGCCAGTAGTACCCAACAGGGGGCTGGGAACACTGAAGCTTTCTTT. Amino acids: CASSTQQGAGNTEAFF.

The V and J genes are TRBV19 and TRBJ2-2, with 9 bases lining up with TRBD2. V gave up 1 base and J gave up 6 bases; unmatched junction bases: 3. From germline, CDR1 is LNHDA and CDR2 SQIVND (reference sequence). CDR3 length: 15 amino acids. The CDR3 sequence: CASSIASGIAGELFF. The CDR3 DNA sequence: TGTGCCAGTAGTATAGCTAGCGGGATCGCCGGGGAGCTGTTTTTT.

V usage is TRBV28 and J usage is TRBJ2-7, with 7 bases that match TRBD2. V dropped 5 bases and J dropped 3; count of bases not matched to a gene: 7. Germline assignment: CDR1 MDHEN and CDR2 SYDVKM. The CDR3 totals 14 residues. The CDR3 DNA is TGTGCCAGCAGTCGTGGGTCGGGGGGCTACGAGCAGTACTTC. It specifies CASSRGSGGYEQYF.

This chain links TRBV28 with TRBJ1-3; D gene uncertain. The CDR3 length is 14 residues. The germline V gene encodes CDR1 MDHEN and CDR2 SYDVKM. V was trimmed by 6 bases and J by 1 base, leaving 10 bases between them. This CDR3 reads CASRLTLSGNTIYF. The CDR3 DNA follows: TGTGCCAGCAGGCTAACATTGTCTGGAAACACCATATATTTT.

The CDR3 region is CAISEMGPDTQYF. The CDR3 coding sequence is TGTGCCATCAGTGAAATGGGGCCAGATACGCAGTATTTT. The rearrangement joins TRBV10-3 to TRBJ2-3, with a weak D call TRBD1 (5 bases). The germline V and J ends were trimmed by 3 bases and 4 bases, with 8 bases remaining between them. CDR3 length equals 13 residues. CDR1 is ENHRY and CDR2 is SYGVKD in the germline V gene.

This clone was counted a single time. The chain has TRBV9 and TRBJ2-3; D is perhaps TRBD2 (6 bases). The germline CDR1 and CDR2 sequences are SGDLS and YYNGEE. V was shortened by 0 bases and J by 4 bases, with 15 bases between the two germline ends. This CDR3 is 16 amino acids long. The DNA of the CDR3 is TGTGCCAGCAGCGTAGCTGGAGGGAGCGGCGCAGATACGCAGTATTTT. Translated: CASSVAGGSGADTQYF.

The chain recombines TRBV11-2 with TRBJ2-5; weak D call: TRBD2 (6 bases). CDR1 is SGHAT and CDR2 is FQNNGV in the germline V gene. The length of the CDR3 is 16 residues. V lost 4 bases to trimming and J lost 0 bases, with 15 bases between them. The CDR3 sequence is CASSSRGSGYQETQYF. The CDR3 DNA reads TGTGCCAGCAGCTCCCGTGGTAGCGGATACCAAGAGACCCAGTACTTC.

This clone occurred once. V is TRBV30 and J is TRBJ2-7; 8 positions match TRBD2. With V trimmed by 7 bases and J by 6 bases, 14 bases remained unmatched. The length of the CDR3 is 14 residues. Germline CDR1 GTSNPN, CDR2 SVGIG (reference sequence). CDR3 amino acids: CAFGAGLALSEQYF. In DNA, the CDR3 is TGTGCCTTTGGAGCAGGACTAGCATTATCCGAGCAGTACTTC.

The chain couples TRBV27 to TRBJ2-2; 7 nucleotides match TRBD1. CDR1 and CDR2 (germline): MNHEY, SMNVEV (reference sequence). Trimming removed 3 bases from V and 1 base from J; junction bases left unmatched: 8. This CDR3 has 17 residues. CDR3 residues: CASSFSRRQGNTGELFF. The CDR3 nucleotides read TGTGCCAGCAGTTTTTCTCGGCGACAGGGGAACACCGGGGAGCTGTTTTTT.

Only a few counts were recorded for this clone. CDR3: CASSRQGAGYGYTF. CDR3 nucleotides: TGTGCCAGCAGTCGACAGGGGGCGGGCTATGGCTACACCTTC. The chain carries TRBV28 and TRBJ1-2; 10 bases match TRBD1. Per germline, CDR1 MDHEN and CDR2 SYDVKM. V dropped 5 bases and J dropped 4; count of bases not matched to a gene: 4. The CDR3 extends over 14 amino acids.

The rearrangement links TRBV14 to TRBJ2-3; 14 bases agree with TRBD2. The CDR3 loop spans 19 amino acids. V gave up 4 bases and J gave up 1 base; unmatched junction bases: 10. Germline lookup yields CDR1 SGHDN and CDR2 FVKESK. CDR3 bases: TGTGCCAGCAGCCTAACGGGACTAGCGGGAGAAACTCGCACAGATACGCAGTATTTT. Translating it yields CASSLTGLAGETRTDTQYF.

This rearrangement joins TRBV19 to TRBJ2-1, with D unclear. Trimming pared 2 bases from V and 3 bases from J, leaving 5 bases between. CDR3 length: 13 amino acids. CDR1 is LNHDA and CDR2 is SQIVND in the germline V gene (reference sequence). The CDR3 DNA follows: TGTGCCAGTAGTATAAAACACTACAATGAGCAGTTCTTC. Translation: CASSIKHYNEQFF.

The CDR3 spells CASSTGQEGTEAFF. CDR3 coding DNA: TGTGCCAGCAGCACCGGACAGGAGGGAACTGAAGCTTTCTTT. V is TRBV9 and J is TRBJ1-1, with 7 bases that match TRBD1. The CDR3 has 14 residues. J lost 5 bases, V lost 4 bases, and 8 bases had no gene match. Germline V gives CDR1 SGDLS, CDR2 YYNGEE.

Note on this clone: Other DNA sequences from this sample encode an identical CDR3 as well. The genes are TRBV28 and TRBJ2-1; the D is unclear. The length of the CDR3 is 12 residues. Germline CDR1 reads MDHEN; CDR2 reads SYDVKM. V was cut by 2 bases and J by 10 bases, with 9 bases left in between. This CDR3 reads CASSLGVGEQFF. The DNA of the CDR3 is TGTGCCAGCAGTTTAGGGGTGGGGGAGCAGTTCTTC.

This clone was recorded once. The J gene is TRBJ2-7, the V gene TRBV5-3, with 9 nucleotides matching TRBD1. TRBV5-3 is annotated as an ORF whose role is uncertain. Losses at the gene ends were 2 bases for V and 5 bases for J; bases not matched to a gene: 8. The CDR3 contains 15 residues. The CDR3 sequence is CARSFTGGAGHEQYF. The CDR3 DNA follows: TGTGCCAGAAGCTTTACAGGGGGCGCAGGCCACGAGCAGTACTTC.

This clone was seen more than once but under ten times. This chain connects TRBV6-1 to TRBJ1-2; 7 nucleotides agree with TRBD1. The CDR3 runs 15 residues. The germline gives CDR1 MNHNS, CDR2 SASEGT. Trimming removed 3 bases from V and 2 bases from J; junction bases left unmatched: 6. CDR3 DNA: TGTGCCAGCAGTGAGGCGGACAGGCCGAACTATGGCTACACCTTC. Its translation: CASSEADRPNYGYTF.

The CDR3 DNA reads TGCGCCAGCAGCTTGGGCGGGGCGGGAGCGTTAGAGCAGTACTTC. This encodes CASSLGGAGALEQYF. The chain uses TRBV5-1 and TRBJ2-7; 7 nucleotides line up with TRBD2. Per germline, CDR1 SGHRS and CDR2 YFSETQ. V lost 0 bases to trimming and J lost 7 bases; unmatched junction nucleotides: 10. This CDR3 is 15 amino acids long. Complete variable domain (other parts from reference TRBV5-1 and TRBJ2-7): KAGVTQTPRYLIKTRGQQVTLSCSPISGHRSVSWYQQTPGQGLQFLFEYFSETQRNKGNFPGRFSGRQFSNSRSEMNVSTLELGDSALYLCASSLGGAGALEQYFGPGTRLTVT.

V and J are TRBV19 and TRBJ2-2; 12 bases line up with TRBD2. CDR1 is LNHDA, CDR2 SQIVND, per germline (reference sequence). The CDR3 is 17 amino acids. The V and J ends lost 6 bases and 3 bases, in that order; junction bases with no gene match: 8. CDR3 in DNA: TGTGCCAGTAGGCCCTCCCGACTAGCGGGAGACACCGGGGAGCTGTTTTTT. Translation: CASRPSRLAGDTGELFF. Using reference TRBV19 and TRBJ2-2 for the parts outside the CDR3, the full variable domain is DGGITQSPKYLFRKEGQNVTLSCEQNLNHDAMYWYRQDPGQGLRLIYYSQIVNDFQKGDIAEGYSVSREKKESFPLTVTSAQKNPTAFYLCASRPSRLAGDTGELFFGEGSRLTVL.